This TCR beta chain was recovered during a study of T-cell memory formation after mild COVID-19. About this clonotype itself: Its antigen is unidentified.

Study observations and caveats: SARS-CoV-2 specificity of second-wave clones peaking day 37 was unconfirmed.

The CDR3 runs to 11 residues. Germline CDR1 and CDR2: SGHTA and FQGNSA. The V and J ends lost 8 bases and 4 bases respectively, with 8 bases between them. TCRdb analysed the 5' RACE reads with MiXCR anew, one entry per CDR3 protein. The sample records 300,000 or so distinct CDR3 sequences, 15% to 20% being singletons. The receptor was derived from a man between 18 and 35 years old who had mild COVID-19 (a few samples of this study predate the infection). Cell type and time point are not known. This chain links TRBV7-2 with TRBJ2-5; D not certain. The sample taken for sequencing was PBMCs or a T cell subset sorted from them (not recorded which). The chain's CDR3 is CASQSGETQYF. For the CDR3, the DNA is TGTGCCAGCCAATCGGGAGAGACCCAGTACTTC.